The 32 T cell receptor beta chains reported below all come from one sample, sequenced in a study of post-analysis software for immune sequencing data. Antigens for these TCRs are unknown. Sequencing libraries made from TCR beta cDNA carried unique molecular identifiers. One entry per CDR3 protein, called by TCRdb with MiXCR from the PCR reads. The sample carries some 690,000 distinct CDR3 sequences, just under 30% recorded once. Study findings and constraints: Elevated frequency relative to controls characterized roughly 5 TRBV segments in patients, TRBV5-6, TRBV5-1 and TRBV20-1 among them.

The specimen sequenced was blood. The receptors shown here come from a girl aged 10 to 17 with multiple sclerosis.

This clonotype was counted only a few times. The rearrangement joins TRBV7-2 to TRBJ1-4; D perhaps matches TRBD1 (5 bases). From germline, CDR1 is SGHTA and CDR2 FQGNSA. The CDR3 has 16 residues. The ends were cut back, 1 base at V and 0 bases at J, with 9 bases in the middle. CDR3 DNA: TGTGCCAGCAGCTTAGACAGGACCGCAACTAATGAAAAACTGTTTTTT. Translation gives CASSLDRTATNEKLFF.

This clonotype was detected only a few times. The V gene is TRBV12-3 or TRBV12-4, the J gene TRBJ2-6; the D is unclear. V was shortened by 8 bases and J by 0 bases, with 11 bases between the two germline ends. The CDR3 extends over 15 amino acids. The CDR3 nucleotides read TGTGCCAGCTGCCCCTGGGACTCTGGGGCCAACGTCCTGACTTTC. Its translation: CASCPWDSGANVLTF.

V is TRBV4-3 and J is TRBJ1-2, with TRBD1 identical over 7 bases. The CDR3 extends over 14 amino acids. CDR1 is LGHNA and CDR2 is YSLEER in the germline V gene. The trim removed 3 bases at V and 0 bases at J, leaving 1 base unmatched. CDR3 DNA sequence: TGCGCCAGCAGCCAGGGGACAGCTAACTATGGCTACACCTTC. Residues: CASSQGTANYGYTF.

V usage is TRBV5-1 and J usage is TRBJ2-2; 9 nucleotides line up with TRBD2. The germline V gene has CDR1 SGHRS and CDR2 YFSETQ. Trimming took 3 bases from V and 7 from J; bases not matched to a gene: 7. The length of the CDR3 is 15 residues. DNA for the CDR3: TGCGCCAGCAGCTCGGGACTAGCACCGGGCGGGGAGCTGTTTTTT. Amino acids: CASSSGLAPGGELFF.

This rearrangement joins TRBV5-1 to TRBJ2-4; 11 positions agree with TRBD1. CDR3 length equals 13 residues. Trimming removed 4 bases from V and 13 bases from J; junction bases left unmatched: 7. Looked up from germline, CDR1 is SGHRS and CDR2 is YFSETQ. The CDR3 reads CASSDGTGGAQYF. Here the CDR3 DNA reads TGCGCCAGCAGCGACGGGACAGGGGGAGCGCAGTACTTC.

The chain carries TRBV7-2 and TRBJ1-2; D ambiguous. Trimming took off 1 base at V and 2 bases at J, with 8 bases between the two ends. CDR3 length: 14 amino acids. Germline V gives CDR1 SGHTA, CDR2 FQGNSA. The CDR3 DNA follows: TGTGCCAGCAGCTTAGGTAGCACCAACTATGGCTACACCTTC. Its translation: CASSLGSTNYGYTF.

The CDR3 reads CASRLIGGASHNEQYF. CDR3 coding DNA: TGTGCCAGCAGGCTAATAGGGGGCGCTTCCCACAATGAGCAGTACTTC. The chain couples TRBV6-2 or TRBV6-3 to TRBJ2-1; 7 bases are shared with TRBD1. TRBJ2-7 matches the DNA end more closely, so the J call is doubtful. The CDR3 loop spans 16 amino acids. Germline CDR1 MNHEY, CDR2 SVGEGT.

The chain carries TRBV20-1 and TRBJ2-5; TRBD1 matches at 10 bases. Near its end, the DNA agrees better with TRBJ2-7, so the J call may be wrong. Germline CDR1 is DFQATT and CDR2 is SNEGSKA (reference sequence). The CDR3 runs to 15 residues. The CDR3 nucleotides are TGCAGTGCTAGAAGCCGGGACAGGGGTTCCTACGAGCAGTACTTC. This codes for CSARSRDRGSYEQYF.

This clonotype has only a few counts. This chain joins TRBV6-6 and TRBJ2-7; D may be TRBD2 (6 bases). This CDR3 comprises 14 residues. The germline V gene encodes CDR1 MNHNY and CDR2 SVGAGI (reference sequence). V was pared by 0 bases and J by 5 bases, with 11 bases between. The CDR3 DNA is TGTGCCAGCAGTTACTCAGGAGGGTGGGACGAGCAGTACTTC. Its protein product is CASSYSGGWDEQYF.

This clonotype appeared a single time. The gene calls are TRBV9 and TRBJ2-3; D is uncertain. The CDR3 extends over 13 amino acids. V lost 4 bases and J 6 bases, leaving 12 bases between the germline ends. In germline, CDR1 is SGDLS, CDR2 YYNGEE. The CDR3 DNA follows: TGTGCCAGCAGCACTTCAACGTGGGATACGCAGTATTTT. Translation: CASSTSTWDTQYF.

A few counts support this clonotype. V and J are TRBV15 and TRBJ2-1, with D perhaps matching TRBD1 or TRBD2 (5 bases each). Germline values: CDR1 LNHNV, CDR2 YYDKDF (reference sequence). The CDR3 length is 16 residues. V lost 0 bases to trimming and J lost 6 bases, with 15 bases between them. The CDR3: CATSRDRPGTGNEQFF. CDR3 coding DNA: TGTGCCACCAGCAGAGATCGCCCGGGGACGGGCAATGAGCAGTTCTTC.

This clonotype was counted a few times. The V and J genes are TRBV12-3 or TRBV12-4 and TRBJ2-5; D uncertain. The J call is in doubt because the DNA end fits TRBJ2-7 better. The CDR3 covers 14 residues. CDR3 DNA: TGTGCCAGCAGTTTAGCGGGAAAAGGATACGAGCAGTACTTC. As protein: CASSLAGKGYEQYF.

CDR3 sequence: CASSPPPGQGDGYTF. For the CDR3, the DNA is TGTGCCAGCTCACCACCACCGGGACAGGGCGATGGCTACACCTTC. This chain joins TRBV18 and TRBJ1-2, with 9 bases that match TRBD1. Germline V gene sequence: CDR1 KGHSH, CDR2 LQKENI. The CDR3 is 15 amino acids. The V and J ends lost 0 bases and 6 bases, in that order; junction bases with no gene match: 5.

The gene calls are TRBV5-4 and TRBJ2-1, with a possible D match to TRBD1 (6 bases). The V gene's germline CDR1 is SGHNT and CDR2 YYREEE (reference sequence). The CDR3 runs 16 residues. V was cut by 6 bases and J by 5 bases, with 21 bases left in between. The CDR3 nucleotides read TGTGCCAGCACCTCCCCCCGTGGACAGACGAACAATGAGCAGTTCTTC. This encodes CASTSPRGQTNNEQFF.

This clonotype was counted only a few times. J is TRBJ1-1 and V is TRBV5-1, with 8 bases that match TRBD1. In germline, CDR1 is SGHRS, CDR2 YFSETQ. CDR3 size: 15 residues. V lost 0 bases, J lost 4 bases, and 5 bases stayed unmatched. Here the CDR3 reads CASSLGTGTVTEAFF. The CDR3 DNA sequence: TGCGCCAGCAGCTTGGGGACAGGGACGGTCACTGAAGCTTTCTTT.

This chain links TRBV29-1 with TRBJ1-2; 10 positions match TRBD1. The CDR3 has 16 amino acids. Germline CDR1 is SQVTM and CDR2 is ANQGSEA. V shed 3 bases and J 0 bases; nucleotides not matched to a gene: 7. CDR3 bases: TGCAGCGTTGATAGGGGGGACAGGGGCACTAACTATGGCTACACCTTC. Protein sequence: CSVDRGDRGTNYGYTF.

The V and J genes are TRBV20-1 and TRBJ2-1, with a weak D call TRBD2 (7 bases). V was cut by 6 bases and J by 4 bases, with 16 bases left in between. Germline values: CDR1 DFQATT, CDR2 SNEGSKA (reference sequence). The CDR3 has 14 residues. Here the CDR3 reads CSAGGRGTYNEQFF. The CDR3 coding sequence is TGCAGTGCCGGAGGGAGGGGGACATACAATGAGCAGTTCTTC.

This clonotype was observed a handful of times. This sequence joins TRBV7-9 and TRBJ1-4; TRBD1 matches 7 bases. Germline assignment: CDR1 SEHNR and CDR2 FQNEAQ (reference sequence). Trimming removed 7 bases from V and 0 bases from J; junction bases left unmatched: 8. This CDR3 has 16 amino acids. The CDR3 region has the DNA TGTGCCAGCAACTTCGGACAGGCCGCAACTAATGAAAAACTGTTTTTT. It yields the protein CASNFGQAATNEKLFF.

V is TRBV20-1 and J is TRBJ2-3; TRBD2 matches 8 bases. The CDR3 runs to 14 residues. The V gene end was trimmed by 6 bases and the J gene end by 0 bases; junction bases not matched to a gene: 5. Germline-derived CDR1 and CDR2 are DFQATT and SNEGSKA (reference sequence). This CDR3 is CSATRLASTDTQYF. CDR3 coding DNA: TGCAGTGCCACTCGACTAGCGAGCACAGATACGCAGTATTTT.

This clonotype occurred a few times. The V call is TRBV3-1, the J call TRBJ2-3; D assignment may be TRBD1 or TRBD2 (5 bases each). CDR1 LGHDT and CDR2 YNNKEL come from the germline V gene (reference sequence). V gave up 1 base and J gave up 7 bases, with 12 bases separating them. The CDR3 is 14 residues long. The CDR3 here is CASSQVGTVHTQYF. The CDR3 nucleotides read TGTGCCAGCAGCCAAGTGGGGACCGTCCATACGCAGTATTTT.

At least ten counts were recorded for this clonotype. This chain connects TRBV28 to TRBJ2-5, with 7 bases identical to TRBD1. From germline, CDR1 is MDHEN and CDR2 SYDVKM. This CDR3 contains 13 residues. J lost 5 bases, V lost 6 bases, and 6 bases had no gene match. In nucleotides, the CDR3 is TGTGCCAGCAGCCCGACAGGGCGGGAGACCCAGTACTTC. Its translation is CASSPTGRETQYF.

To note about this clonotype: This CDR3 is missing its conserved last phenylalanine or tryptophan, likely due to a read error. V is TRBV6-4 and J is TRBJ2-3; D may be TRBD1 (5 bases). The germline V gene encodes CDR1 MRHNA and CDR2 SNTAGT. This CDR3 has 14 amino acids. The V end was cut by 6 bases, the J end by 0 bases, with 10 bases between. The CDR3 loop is CASRARTSTDTQYY. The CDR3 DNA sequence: TGTGCCAGCAGAGCCAGGACAAGCACAGATACGCAGTATTAT.

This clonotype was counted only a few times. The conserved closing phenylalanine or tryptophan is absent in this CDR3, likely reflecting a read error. This CDR3 reads CASSLGSSAIGYNEQFC. CDR3 DNA sequence: TGTGCCAGCAGTTTAGGAAGTAGCGCGATAGGTTACAATGAGCAGTTCTGC. The V gene is TRBV12-3 or TRBV12-4, the J gene TRBJ2-1, with a possible D match to TRBD2 (5 bases). The CDR3 runs 17 residues. V was pared by 1 base and J by 4 bases, with 17 bases between.

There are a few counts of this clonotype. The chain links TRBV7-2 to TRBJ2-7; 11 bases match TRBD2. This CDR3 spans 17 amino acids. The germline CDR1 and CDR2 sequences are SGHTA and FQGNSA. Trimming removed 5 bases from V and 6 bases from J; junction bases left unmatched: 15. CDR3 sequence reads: CASSRGASGRQLGEQYF. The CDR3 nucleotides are TGTGCCAGCAGCCGGGGGGCTAGCGGGAGGCAACTGGGCGAGCAGTACTTC. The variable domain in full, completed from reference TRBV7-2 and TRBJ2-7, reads GAGVSQSPSNKVTEKGKDVELRCDPISGHTALYWYRQSLGQGLEFLIYFQGNSAPDKSGLPSDRFSAERTGGSVSTLTIQRTQQEDSAVYLCASSRGASGRQLGEQYFGPGTRLTVT.

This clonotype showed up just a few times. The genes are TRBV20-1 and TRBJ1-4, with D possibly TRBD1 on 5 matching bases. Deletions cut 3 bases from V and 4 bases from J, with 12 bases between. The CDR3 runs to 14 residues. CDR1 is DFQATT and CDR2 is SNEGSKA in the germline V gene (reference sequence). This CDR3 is CSARDGTDNEKLFF. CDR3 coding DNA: TGCAGTGCTAGGGATGGGACGGATAATGAAAAACTGTTTTTT.

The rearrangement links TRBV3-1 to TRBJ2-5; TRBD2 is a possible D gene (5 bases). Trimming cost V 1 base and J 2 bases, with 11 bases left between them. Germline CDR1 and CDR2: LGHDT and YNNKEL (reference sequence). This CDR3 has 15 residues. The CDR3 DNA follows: TGTGCCAGCAGCCAAGTTAACGGGGTGCAAGAGACCCAGTACTTC. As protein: CASSQVNGVQETQYF.

DNA for the CDR3: TGTGCCAGCTCACCAACTAGCGGGGGGTCTAATGAGCAGTTCTTC. Its translation: CASSPTSGGSNEQFF. The V and J genes are TRBV18 and TRBJ2-1; 12 bases are shared with TRBD2. V lost 2 bases and J lost 7; bases outside the gene matches: 3. Germline CDR1 is KGHSH and CDR2 is LQKENI. The CDR3 runs to 15 residues.

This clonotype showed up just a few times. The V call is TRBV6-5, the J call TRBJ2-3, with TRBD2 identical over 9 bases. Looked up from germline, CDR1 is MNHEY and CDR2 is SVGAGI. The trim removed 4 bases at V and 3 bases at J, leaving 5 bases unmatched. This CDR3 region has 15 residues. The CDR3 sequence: CASSSMTSGTDTQYF. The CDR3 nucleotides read TGTGCCAGCAGTTCCATGACTAGCGGAACAGATACGCAGTATTTT.

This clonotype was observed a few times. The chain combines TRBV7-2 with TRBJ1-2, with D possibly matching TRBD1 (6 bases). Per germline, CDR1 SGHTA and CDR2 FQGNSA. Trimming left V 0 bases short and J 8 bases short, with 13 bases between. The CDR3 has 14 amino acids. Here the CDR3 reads CASSLAPGAKGYTF. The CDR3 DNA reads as TGTGCCAGCAGCTTAGCGCCAGGGGCGAAAGGCTACACCTTC.

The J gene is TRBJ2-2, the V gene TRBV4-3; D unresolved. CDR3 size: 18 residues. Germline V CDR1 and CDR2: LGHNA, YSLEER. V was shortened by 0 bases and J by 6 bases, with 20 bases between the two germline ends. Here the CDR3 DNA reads TGCGCCAGCAGCCAAGATCACGACTCCACGTCATTCGCCGGGGAGCTGTTTTTT. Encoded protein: CASSQDHDSTSFAGELFF.

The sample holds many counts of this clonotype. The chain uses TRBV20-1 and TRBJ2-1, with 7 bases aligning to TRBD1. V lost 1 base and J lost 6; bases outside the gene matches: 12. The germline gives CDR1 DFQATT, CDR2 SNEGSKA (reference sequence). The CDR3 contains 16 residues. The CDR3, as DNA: TGCAGTGCTAGAGCGGGTACAGGGGAGTCGGTCAATGAGCAGTTCTTC. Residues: CSARAGTGESVNEQFF.

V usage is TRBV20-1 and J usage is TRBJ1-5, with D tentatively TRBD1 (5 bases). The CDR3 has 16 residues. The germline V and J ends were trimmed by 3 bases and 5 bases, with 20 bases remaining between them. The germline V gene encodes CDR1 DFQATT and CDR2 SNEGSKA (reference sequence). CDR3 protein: CSARGGLGGLHQPQHF. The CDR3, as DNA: TGCAGTGCTAGGGGGGGGTTGGGCGGCCTTCATCAGCCCCAGCATTTT.